The 12 T cell receptor beta chains below come from one sample, sequenced in a study of T-cell reconstitution after alpha-beta-depleted transplantation in children listed by TCRdb under 2016. The receptor library was made with PCR. Sequenced on an Illumina HiSeq 2500. Molecular barcoding was employed in the preparation of TCR libraries, with unique molecular identifiers being used to normalize TCRbeta repertoire quantification. TCRdb ran its own pipeline on the public reads, namely fastp trimming at Q25 and MiXCR clone calling, and kept in-frame beta chains. Each record represents a unique CDR3 protein, reported with the most common genes and DNA among its rows. The sample data list about 230,000 distinct CDR3 sequences, and 9.5% to 13% of these were observed just once. The biggest ten clones account for 25% to 30% of the sample. The treatment or condition label corresponds to: allogeneic hematopoietic cell transplantation with graft depleted of TCRalphabeta T cells and CD19 B cells.

The sample consisted of PBMCs, taken before TCRalphabeta/CD19-depleted stem cell transplant. The receptors stem from a child younger than two with acute myeloid leukemia, due to receive a stem cell transplant.

In this sample, this clonotype turned up many times. The chain uses TRBV15 and TRBJ2-2; the D is unclear. V was cut by 3 bases and J by 0 bases, with 5 bases left in between. Germline lookup yields CDR1 LNHNV and CDR2 YYDKDF (reference sequence). CDR3 length: 14 residues. The CDR3 bases are TGTGCCACCAGCAGTGGGACGAACACCGGGGAGCTGTTTTTT. Protein: CATSSGTNTGELFF.

In this sample, this clonotype turned up many times. As DNA, the CDR3 is TGTGCCAGCAGCGTAGTGGCAGGGGGCGAGCAGTACTTC. The encoded protein is CASSVVAGGEQYF. J is TRBJ2-7 and V is TRBV9; TRBD1 agrees at 7 bases. Germline lookup yields CDR1 SGDLS and CDR2 YYNGEE. The CDR3 runs 13 residues. V was pared by 0 bases and J by 6 bases, with 3 bases of the junction left unmatched.

This clonotype was seen a handful of times. This chain connects TRBV20-1 to TRBJ2-3; no clear D. There are 13 residues in the CDR3. Looked up from germline, CDR1 is DFQATT and CDR2 is SNEGSKA (reference sequence). Deletions cut 5 bases from V and 1 base from J, with 10 bases between. As DNA, the CDR3 is TGCAGTGCTCCCCCCTCAGGCACAGATACGCAGTATTTT. Translation: CSAPPSGTDTQYF.

This clonotype was detected many times. The chain combines TRBV5-1 with TRBJ1-1; 8 bases map to TRBD1. Trimming cost V 2 bases and J 11 bases; bases outside gene matches: 8. The CDR3 contains 13 residues. Germline lookup yields CDR1 SGHRS and CDR2 YFSETQ. The CDR3 loop reads CASSLLTGAGAFF. In nucleotides, the CDR3 is TGCGCCAGCAGCTTACTGACAGGGGCCGGCGCTTTCTTT. The variable domain in full, with the rest retrieved from reference TRBV5-1 and TRBJ1-1, is KAGVTQTPRYLIKTRGQQVTLSCSPISGHRSVSWYQQTPGQGLQFLFEYFSETQRNKGNFPGRFSGRQFSNSRSEMNVSTLELGDSALYLCASSLLTGAGAFFGQGTRLTVV.

This clonotype was observed at least ten times. The chain is built from TRBV28 and TRBJ2-2, with D possibly TRBD1 on 5 matching bases. Per the germline V gene, CDR1 is MDHEN and CDR2 is SYDVKM. Deletions cut 0 bases from V and 0 bases from J, with 5 bases between. There are 15 residues in the CDR3. The CDR3 sequence: CASSLWDTNTGELFF. The CDR3 coding sequence is TGTGCCAGCAGTTTATGGGACACGAACACCGGGGAGCTGTTTTTT.

The chain couples TRBV11-2 to TRBJ2-7, with 12 bases aligning to TRBD2. The V and J ends lost 6 bases and 4 bases, in that order; junction bases with no gene match: 4. Germline V CDR1 and CDR2: SGHAT, FQNNGV. The CDR3 loop spans 14 amino acids. CDR3 sequence: CASRGLAGPYEQYF. DNA for the CDR3: TGTGCCAGCAGAGGACTAGCGGGGCCTTACGAGCAGTACTTC.

About this clonotype itself: Given a much more abundant clone one base away, this may be a read error. The chain has TRBV6-1 and TRBJ2-1, with 7 nucleotides matching TRBD2. Germline CDR1 MNHNS, CDR2 SASEGT. The CDR3 sequence is 15 residues long. The CDR3 sequence is CASIEGRGSYNEQFF. CDR3 nucleotide sequence: TGTGCCAGCATTGAAGGTCGCGGGAGTTACAATGAGCAGTTCTTC.

On this clonotype: A much more abundant neighbour one base away suggests this may be a read error. The V call is TRBV3-1, the J call TRBJ2-3; D call uncertain. Trimming took 4 bases from V and 2 from J, leaving 7 bases between them. This CDR3 spans 13 amino acids. In germline, CDR1 is LGHDT, CDR2 YNNKEL (reference sequence). The CDR3 here is CASSRPFTDTQYF. The CDR3 DNA sequence: TGTGCCAGCAGCCGTCCTTTCACAGATACGCAGTATTTT.

This clonotype has at least ten counts. The chain is built from TRBV7-3 and TRBJ2-2; D may be TRBD1 (5 bases). The CDR3 contains 13 residues. Germline CDR1 and CDR2: SGHTA and FQGTGA. The V end lost 4 bases, the J end lost 4 bases, and 7 bases lay between the germline ends. Here the CDR3 reads CASSWTITGELFF. The CDR3 DNA reads as TGTGCCAGCAGCTGGACAATCACCGGGGAGCTGTTTTTT.

In its sample, this clonotype was seen many times. The V and J genes are TRBV12-3 or TRBV12-4 and TRBJ2-1; D remains unclear. CDR3 length: 13 amino acids. V was clipped by 7 bases and J by 7 bases, with 14 bases between them. The CDR3 nucleotides are TGTGCCAGCACCTTCCGGATAGATAATGAGCAGTTCTTC. Protein product: CASTFRIDNEQFF.

This clonotype was observed many times. The V gene is TRBV28, the J gene TRBJ1-1; D remains unclear. V gave up 2 bases and J gave up 1 base, with 5 bases separating them. The CDR3 runs 13 residues. Germline assignment: CDR1 MDHEN and CDR2 SYDVKM. In nucleotides, the CDR3 is TGTGCCAGCAGTTTACACAGGAACACTGAAGCTTTCTTT. This gives the protein CASSLHRNTEAFF.

On this clonotype itself: The junction shows a germline mismatch at one end, possibly a read error. The chain is built from TRBV4-1 and TRBJ2-7; TRBD2 matches at 8 bases. The V gene's germline CDR1 is MGHRA and CDR2 YSYEKL. This CDR3 is 17 amino acids long. As DNA, the CDR3 is TGCGCCAGCAGCCGACACACAGGGACTAGTAGCTCCTACGAGAAGTACTTC. This translates into CASSRHTGTSSSYEKYF.